Each of the 3 T cell receptor beta chains below was sequenced from the same sample in a study of cytomegalovirus exposure and HLA in healthy donors. With 60 Vbeta and 13 Jbeta primers, the PCR was carried out. Assay: immunoSEQ multiplex PCR; the TCRdb copy retains only in-frame clones and omits some. Altogether 150,000 to 200,000 clones are present, around 80% being singletons, with the ten largest covering approximately 0.47%. The sample comprised PBMCs. Source of these receptors: a woman in her fifties or sixties in good health and CMV-seronegative.

The chain recombines TRBV13 with TRBJ2-7, with TRBD2 matching over 10 bases. CDR3 length equals 16 residues. Trimming cost V 4 bases and J 2 bases; bases outside gene matches: 8. CDR1 and CDR2 (germline): PRHDT, FYEKMQ (reference sequence). The CDR3 DNA follows: TGTGCCAGCAGCTATAGAGCGGGAGGGATCCCCTACGAGCAGTACTTC. Translated, it gives CASSYRAGGIPYEQYF.

The chain employs TRBV7-2 and TRBJ1-1, with 7 bases lining up with TRBD1. CDR1 SGHTA and CDR2 FQGNSA come from the germline V gene. J gave up 1 base and V 5 bases, and 7 bases lay outside the gene matches. The CDR3 sequence is 15 residues long. The CDR3 sequence is CASSGLGTANTEAFF. CDR3 bases: TGTGCCAGCAGCGGACTCGGGACAGCGAACACTGAAGCTTTCTTT.

The chain recombines TRBV29-1 with TRBJ2-7; D remains ambiguous. V dropped 8 bases and J dropped 3 bases, with 23 bases sitting between them. The CDR3 is made up of 15 amino acids. Germline V gene data show CDR1 as SQVTM and CDR2 as ANQGSEA. The CDR3 DNA reads TGCAGCCCCCGTCTTATACGAAAACTAATCTACGAGCAGTACTTC. It yields the protein CSPRLIRKLIYEQYF.